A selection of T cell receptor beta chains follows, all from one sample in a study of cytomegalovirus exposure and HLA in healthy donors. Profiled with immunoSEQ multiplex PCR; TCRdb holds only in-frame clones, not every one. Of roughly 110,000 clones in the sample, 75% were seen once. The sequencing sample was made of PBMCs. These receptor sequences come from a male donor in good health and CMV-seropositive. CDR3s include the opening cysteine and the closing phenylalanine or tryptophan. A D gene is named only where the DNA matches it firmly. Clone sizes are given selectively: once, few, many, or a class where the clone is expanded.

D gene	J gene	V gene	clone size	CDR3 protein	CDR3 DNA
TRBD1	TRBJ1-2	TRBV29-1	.	CSVEDAGRGIYGYTF	TGCAGCGTTGAAGATGCCGGCAGGGGGATCTATGGCTACACCTTC
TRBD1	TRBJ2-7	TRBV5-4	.	CASSTGTGGLYEQYF	TGTGCCAGCAGCACCGGGACAGGGGGTCTCTACGAGCAGTACTTC
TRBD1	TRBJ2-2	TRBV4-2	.	CASSHGTANTGELFF	TGTGCCAGCAGCCACGGGACAGCGAACACCGGGGAGCTGTTTTTT
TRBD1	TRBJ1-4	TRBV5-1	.	CASRGDRKYNEKLFF	TGCGCCAGCAGGGGGGACAGGAAGTATAATGAAAAACTGTTTTTT
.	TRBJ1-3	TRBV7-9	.	CASSLGAAFSGNTIYF	TGTGCCAGCAGCTTAGGGGCCGCTTTCTCTGGAAACACCATATATTTT
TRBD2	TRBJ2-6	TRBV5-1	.	CASTGLAKSSGANVLTF	TGCGCCAGCACGGGACTAGCGAAGAGCTCTGGGGCCAACGTCCTGACTTTC
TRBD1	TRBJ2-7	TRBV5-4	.	CASRRGGGYEQYF	TGTGCCAGCAGACGAGGGGGCGGCTACGAGCAGTACTTC
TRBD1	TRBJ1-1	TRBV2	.	CASSRDRGTNTEAFF	TGTGCCAGCAGTAGGGACAGGGGCACGAACACTGAAGCTTTCTTT
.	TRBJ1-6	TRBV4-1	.	CASSQEPPQGGYNSPLHF	TGCGCCAGCAGCCAGGAGCCCCCCCAGGGAGGCTATAATTCACCCCTCCACTTT
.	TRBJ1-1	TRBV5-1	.	CASSLQQDTEAFF	TGCGCCAGCAGCCTACAACAGGACACTGAAGCTTTCTTT
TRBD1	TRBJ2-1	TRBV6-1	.	CASSSRDRGPNEQFF	TGTGCCAGCAGCTCCCGGGACAGGGGGCCAAATGAGCAGTTCTTC
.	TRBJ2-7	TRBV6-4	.	CASKVRNSYEQYF	TGTGCCAGCAAGGTCAGGAACTCCTACGAGCAGTACTTC
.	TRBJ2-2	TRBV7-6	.	CASSFISPGELFF	TGTGCCAGCAGCTTCATAAGCCCCGGGGAGCTGTTTTTT
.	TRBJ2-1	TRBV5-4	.	CASSLSELTYNEQFF	TGTGCCAGCAGCCTTAGTGAATTGACCTACAATGAGCAGTTCTTC
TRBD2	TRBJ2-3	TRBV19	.	CASSIDRGDYIIDTQYF	TGTGCCAGTAGTATAGATCGCGGGGACTATATAATTGATACGCAGTATTTT
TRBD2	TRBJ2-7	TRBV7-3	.	CASSLLGGNEQYF	TGTGCCAGCAGCCTCCTGGGGGGGAACGAGCAGTACTTC
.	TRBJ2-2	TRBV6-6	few	CASSYPTKTGELFF	TGTGCCAGCAGTTACCCTACTAAAACCGGGGAGCTGTTTTTT
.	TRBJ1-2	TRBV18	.	CASSPDSKYGYTF	TGTGCCAGCTCGCCGGACAGCAAATATGGCTACACCTTC
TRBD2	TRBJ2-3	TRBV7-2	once	CASSPWTSSDTQYF	TGTGCCAGCAGCCCCTGGACTAGCTCAGATACGCAGTATTTT
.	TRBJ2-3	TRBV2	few	CASSGKTTDTDTQYF	TGTGCCAGCAGTGGGAAGACTACAGACACAGATACGCAGTATTTT
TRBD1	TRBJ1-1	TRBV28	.	CASSLWGTEVTEAFF	TGTGCCAGCAGTTTATGGGGGACAGAGGTCACTGAAGCTTTCTTT
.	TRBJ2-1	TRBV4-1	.	CASSQGGGANVHEQFF	TGCGCCAGCAGCCAAGGGGGCGGGGCCAATGTCCATGAGCAGTTCTTC
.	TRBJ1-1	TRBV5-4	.	CASSLVDRNTEAFF	TGTGCCAGCAGCTTGGTGGACAGGAACACTGAAGCTTTCTTT
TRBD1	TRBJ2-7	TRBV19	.	CASSIGTGTYEQYF	TGTGCCAGTAGTATAGGGACAGGAACCTACGAGCAGTACTTC
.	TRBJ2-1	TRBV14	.	CASSRYARDSSNEQFF	TGTGCCAGCAGCCGTTACGCTCGGGACTCCTCGAATGAGCAGTTCTTC
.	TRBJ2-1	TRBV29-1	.	CSVDEGYEQFF	TGCAGCGTTGACGAGGGTTATGAGCAGTTCTTC
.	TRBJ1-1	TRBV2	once	CASRETVMNTEAFF	TGTGCCAGCCGAGAGACAGTTATGAACACTGAAGCTTTCTTT
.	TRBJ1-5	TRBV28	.	CASLRDMSNQPQHF	TGTGCCAGTCTCCGGGACATGAGCAATCAGCCCCAGCATTTT
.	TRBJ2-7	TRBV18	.	CASSPNRYEQYF	TGTGCCAGCTCACCAAATCGCTACGAGCAGTACTTC
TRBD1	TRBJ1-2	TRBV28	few	CASTGQGKGYPF	TGTGCCAGCACGGGACAGGGGAAAGGCTACCCCTTC
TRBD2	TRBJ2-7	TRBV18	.	CASSRAGGRYEQYF	TGTGCCAGCTCACGAGCGGGAGGGCGGTACGAGCAGTACTTC
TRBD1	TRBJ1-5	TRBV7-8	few	CASSPGQVSNQPQHF	TGTGCCAGCAGCCCGGGACAGGTTAGCAATCAGCCCCAGCATTTT
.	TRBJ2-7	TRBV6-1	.	CASSERQGTYEQYF	TGTGCCAGCAGTGAACGGCAGGGGACCTACGAGCAGTACTTC
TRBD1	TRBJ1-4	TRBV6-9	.	CATLEDLRTGAALNEKLFF	TGTGCCACCTTAGAAGACCTAAGGACAGGGGCCGCCCTTAATGAAAAACTGTTTTTT
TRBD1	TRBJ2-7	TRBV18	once	CASSPRDRLLYEQYF	TGTGCCAGCTCACCCCGGGACAGGCTCCTCTACGAGCAGTACTTC
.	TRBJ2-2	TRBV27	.	CASSSTTNTGELFF	TGTGCCAGCAGTTCAACTACGAACACCGGGGAGCTGTTTTTT
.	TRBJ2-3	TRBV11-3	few	CASSLTGTDTQYF	TGTGCCAGCAGCTTGACAGGCACAGATACGCAGTATTTT
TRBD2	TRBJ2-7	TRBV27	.	CASSSLTSAYYEQYF	TGTGCCAGCAGTTCCCTTACTAGCGCATACTACGAGCAGTACTTC
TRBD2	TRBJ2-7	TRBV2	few	CASSGGLAGAGYEQYF	TGTGCCAGCAGTGGCGGACTAGCGGGAGCTGGCTACGAGCAGTACTTC
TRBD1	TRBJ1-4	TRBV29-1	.	CSVVTGLNEKLFF	TGCAGCGTTGTGACAGGGTTAAACGAAAAACTGTTTTTT
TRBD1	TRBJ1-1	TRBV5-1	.	CASSGFRDRFSPEAFF	TGCGCCAGCAGCGGGTTCCGGGACAGATTTTCCCCTGAAGCTTTCTTT
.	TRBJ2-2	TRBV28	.	CASRPRFFGTGELFF	TGTGCCAGCAGACCGAGGTTCTTTGGCACCGGGGAGCTGTTTTTT
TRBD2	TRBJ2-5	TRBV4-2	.	CASSQVRTSKTQYF	TGTGCCAGCAGCCAAGTTAGGACTAGCAAGACCCAGTACTTC
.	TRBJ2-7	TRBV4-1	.	CASSQDPHRVGYEQYF	TGCGCCAGCAGCCAAGATCCACACAGGGTTGGTTACGAGCAGTACTTC
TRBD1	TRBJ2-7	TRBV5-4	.	CASSLEQGAYEQYF	TGTGCCAGCAGCTTGGAACAGGGGGCTTACGAGCAGTACTTC
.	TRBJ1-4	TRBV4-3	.	CASSQLQALGEKLFF	TGCGCCAGCAGCCAGTTACAGGCCCTCGGTGAAAAACTGTTTTTT
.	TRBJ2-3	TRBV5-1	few	CASSTGLTDTQYF	TGCGCCAGCAGCACGGGACTTACAGATACGCAGTATTTT